A selection of T cell receptor beta chains follows, all from one sample in a study of T-cell memory formation after mild COVID-19. TCRdb re-called the 5' RACE reads with MiXCR, one entry per CDR3 protein. This table has 300,000 to 350,000 distinct CDR3 sequences, around 13% appearing once. The sequenced sample consisted of PBMCs or a T cell subset sorted from them (not recorded which). The receptors here all came from a young man who had mild COVID-19 (a few samples of this study predate the infection). Cell type and time point are not known. Both conserved end residues are part of each CDR3. Fields, in order: CDR3 protein, CDR3 DNA, J gene, D gene, clone size, V gene. D genes are given only for firm matches. The size entry is marked missing in some rows and otherwise reads once, few, many or a size class.

CDR3 protein: CASSKTGGVDTQYF
CDR3 DNA: TGTGCCAGCAGCAAGACGGGGGGGGTAGATACGCAGTATTTT
J gene: TRBJ2-3
D gene: TRBD2
clone size: -
V gene: TRBV5-5

CDR3 protein: CSAESGDSYEQYF
CDR3 DNA: TGCAGTGCAGAGAGCGGGGACTCCTACGAGCAGTACTTC
J gene: TRBJ2-7
D gene: TRBD2
clone size: -
V gene: TRBV20-1

CDR3 protein: CASSISGLAGGTSYNEQFF
CDR3 DNA: TGTGCCAGCAGTATCTCGGGACTAGCGGGTGGAACTTCCTACAATGAGCAGTTCTTC
J gene: TRBJ2-1
D gene: TRBD2
clone size: few
V gene: TRBV28

CDR3 protein: CASSLQGARGYTF
CDR3 DNA: TGTGCCAGCAGTTTACAGGGGGCGCGTGGCTACACCTTC
J gene: TRBJ1-2
D gene: TRBD1
clone size: many
V gene: TRBV28

CDR3 protein: CASSLGIREEQYF
CDR3 DNA: TGTGCCAGCAGCTTAGGAATCAGGGAGGAGCAGTACTTC
J gene: TRBJ2-7
D gene: -
clone size: -
V gene: TRBV7-2

CDR3 protein: CASSFTQSTEAFF
CDR3 DNA: TGTGCCAGCAGTTTTACACAGAGCACTGAAGCTTTCTTT
J gene: TRBJ1-1
D gene: -
clone size: -
V gene: TRBV12-3/TRBV12-4

CDR3 protein: CASSYSLPLTGELFF
CDR3 DNA: TGTGCCAGCAGTTACTCGTTGCCGTTAACCGGGGAGCTGTTTTTT
J gene: TRBJ2-2
D gene: -
clone size: few
V gene: TRBV6-5

CDR3 protein: CASSPELAGNYNSPLHF
CDR3 DNA: TGCGCCAGCAGCCCCGAACTTGCGGGGAACTATAATTCACCCCTCCACTTT
J gene: TRBJ1-6
D gene: -
clone size: few
V gene: TRBV4-1

CDR3 protein: CASSLESHDGYTF
CDR3 DNA: TGCGCCAGCAGCTTGGAATCCCACGATGGCTACACCTTC
J gene: TRBJ1-2
D gene: -
clone size: few
V gene: TRBV5-1

CDR3 protein: CASSQVGGSTGELFF
CDR3 DNA: TGTGCCAGCAGCCAAGTCGGGGGATCCACCGGGGAGCTGTTTTTT
J gene: TRBJ2-2
D gene: -
clone size: -
V gene: TRBV12-3/TRBV12-4

CDR3 protein: CATQPGGRNEQFF
CDR3 DNA: TGTGCCACCCAACCGGGGGGGCGTAATGAGCAGTTCTTC
J gene: TRBJ2-1
D gene: TRBD2
clone size: -
V gene: TRBV4-2

CDR3 protein: CSAFQPGTGKETQYF
CDR3 DNA: TGCAGTGCGTTCCAGCCGGGCACCGGGAAAGAGACCCAGTACTTC
J gene: TRBJ2-5
D gene: -
clone size: few
V gene: TRBV20-1

CDR3 protein: CSARALGVTDTQYF
CDR3 DNA: TGCAGTGCTAGAGCCCTGGGGGTCACAGATACGCAGTATTTT
J gene: TRBJ2-3
D gene: -
clone size: -
V gene: TRBV20-1

CDR3 protein: CASSRDRGKGGYTF
CDR3 DNA: TGTGCCAGCAGCCGAGACAGGGGTAAAGGGGGCTACACCTTC
J gene: TRBJ1-2
D gene: TRBD1
clone size: few
V gene: TRBV12-3/TRBV12-4

CDR3 protein: CASSTTEYEQYF
CDR3 DNA: TGTGCCAGCAGCACGACAGAGTACGAGCAGTACTTC
J gene: TRBJ2-7
D gene: -
clone size: few
V gene: TRBV12-3/TRBV12-4

CDR3 protein: CASSPSRGLEIDTQYF
CDR3 DNA: TGTGCCAGCAGCCCGTCTCGCGGCTTAGAAATAGATACGCAGTATTTT
J gene: TRBJ2-3
D gene: -
clone size: few
V gene: TRBV7-9

CDR3 protein: CASSLLSGGDREQFF
CDR3 DNA: TGCGCCAGCAGCTTGCTTAGCGGGGGGGACAGAGAGCAGTTCTTC
J gene: TRBJ2-1
D gene: TRBD2
clone size: few
V gene: TRBV5-1

CDR3 protein: CASSSPREYQETQYF
CDR3 DNA: TGTGCCAGCAGTTCGCCCAGAGAGTACCAAGAGACCCAGTACTTC
J gene: TRBJ2-5
D gene: -
clone size: few
V gene: TRBV6-5

CDR3 protein: CASKIQENTEAFF
CDR3 DNA: TGTGCCAGTAAGATACAGGAGAACACTGAAGCTTTCTTT
J gene: TRBJ1-1
D gene: -
clone size: -
V gene: TRBV7-9

CDR3 protein: CASSPTGARETQYF
CDR3 DNA: TGTGCCAGCTCACCGACAGGGGCAAGAGAGACCCAGTACTTC
J gene: TRBJ2-5
D gene: TRBD1
clone size: few
V gene: TRBV18

CDR3 protein: CASSFPGQGANTGELFF
CDR3 DNA: TGTGCCAGCAGCTTCCCGGGACAGGGGGCGAACACCGGGGAGCTGTTTTTT
J gene: TRBJ2-2
D gene: TRBD1
clone size: -
V gene: TRBV7-2

CDR3 protein: CASSPPDRGQTEAFF
CDR3 DNA: TGTGCCAGCTCACCCCCTGACAGGGGGCAAACTGAAGCTTTCTTT
J gene: TRBJ1-1
D gene: TRBD1
clone size: -
V gene: TRBV18

CDR3 protein: CASSSGLAGGYIYEQFF
CDR3 DNA: TGTGCCAGCAGCTCGGGACTAGCGGGGGGGTACATATATGAGCAGTTCTTC
J gene: TRBJ2-1
D gene: TRBD2
clone size: few
V gene: TRBV5-8

CDR3 protein: CASSQGTSGGPIQETQYF
CDR3 DNA: TGCGCCAGCAGCCAAGGGACTAGCGGGGGCCCAATCCAAGAGACCCAGTACTTC
J gene: TRBJ2-5
D gene: TRBD2
clone size: few
V gene: TRBV4-1

CDR3 protein: CASSFGFRMRSYNSPLHF
CDR3 DNA: TGTGCCAGCAGCTTCGGATTCCGGATGCGCTCCTATAATTCACCCCTCCACTTT
J gene: TRBJ1-6
D gene: -
clone size: -
V gene: TRBV11-2

CDR3 protein: CASTMRDSNQPQHF
CDR3 DNA: TGTGCCAGCACCATGCGGGATAGCAATCAGCCCCAGCATTTT
J gene: TRBJ1-5
D gene: -
clone size: few
V gene: TRBV6-1

CDR3 protein: CASSQNQQGKAFF
CDR3 DNA: TGTGCCAGCAGCCAAAACCAACAGGGGAAAGCTTTCTTT
J gene: TRBJ1-1
D gene: TRBD1
clone size: -
V gene: TRBV28